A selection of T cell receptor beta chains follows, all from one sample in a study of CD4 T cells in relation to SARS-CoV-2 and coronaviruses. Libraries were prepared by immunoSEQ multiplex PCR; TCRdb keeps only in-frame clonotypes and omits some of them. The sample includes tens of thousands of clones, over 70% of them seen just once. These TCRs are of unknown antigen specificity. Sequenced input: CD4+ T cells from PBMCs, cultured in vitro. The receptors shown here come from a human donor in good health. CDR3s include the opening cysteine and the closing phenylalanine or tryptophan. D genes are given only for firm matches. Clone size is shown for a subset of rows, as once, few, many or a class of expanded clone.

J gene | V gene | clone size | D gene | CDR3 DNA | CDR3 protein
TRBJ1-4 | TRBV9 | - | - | TGTGCCAGCAGCGTACGGGGAACTAATGAAAAACTGTTTTTT | CASSVRGTNEKLFF
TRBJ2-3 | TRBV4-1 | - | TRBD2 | TGCGCCAGCAGCCATGGTAGCGGGAGCTGGAGCACAGATACGCAGTATTTT | CASSHGSGSWSTDTQYF
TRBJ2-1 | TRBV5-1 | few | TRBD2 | TGCGCCAGCAGCTCTCAACTAGCGGACAATGAGCAGTTCTTC | CASSSQLADNEQFF
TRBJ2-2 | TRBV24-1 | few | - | TGTGCCACGACCGGGACAACGAACACCGGGGAGCTGTTTTTT | CATTGTTNTGELFF
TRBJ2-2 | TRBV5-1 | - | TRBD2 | TGCGCCAGCAGCCTACTTACTGGACTAGCTCCCGGGGAGCTGTTTTTT | CASSLLTGLAPGELFF
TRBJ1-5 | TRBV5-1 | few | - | TGCGCCAGCAGCTTCGGAAGCAATCAGCCCCAGCATTTT | CASSFGSNQPQHF
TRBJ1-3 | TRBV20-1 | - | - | TGCAGTGCTAGTATGACTTCGGGGGGAAACACCATATATTTT | CSASMTSGGNTIYF
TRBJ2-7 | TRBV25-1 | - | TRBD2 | TGTGCCAGCAGCCTCCGACTAGCGGGACCCTACGAGCAGTACTTC | CASSLRLAGPYEQYF
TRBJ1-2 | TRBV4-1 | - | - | TGCGCCAGCAGCCAAGGGGCAGGCTACTATGGCTACACCTTC | CASSQGAGYYGYTF
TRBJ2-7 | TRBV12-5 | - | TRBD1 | TGTGCTAGTGGTTTGGGACAGGGGGCTCGGGAGCAGTACTTC | CASGLGQGAREQYF
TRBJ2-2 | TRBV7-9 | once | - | TGTGCCAGCAGCTTAAAAGTAACCAGGGAGCTGTTTTTT | CASSLKVTRELFF
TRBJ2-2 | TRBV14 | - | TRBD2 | TGTGCCAGCAGCCAAACTCGCGGGAGCACCTCCCCCGGGGAGCTGTTTTTT | CASSQTRGSTSPGELFF
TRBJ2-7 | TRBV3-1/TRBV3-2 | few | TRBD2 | TGTGCCAGCAACCCTAGCGGGAGGAAGTACGAGCAGTACTTC | CASNPSGRKYEQYF
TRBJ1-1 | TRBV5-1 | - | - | TGCGCCAGCAGCTTAAGGGGGACTGAAGCTTTCTTT | CASSLRGTEAFF
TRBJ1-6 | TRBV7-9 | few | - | TGTGCCAGCAGCGGGGATTCACCCCTCCACTTT | CASSGDSPLHF
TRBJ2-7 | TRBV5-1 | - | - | TGCGCCAGCAGCTTGTCAGGGGCTTCCTACGAGCAGTACTTC | CASSLSGASYEQYF
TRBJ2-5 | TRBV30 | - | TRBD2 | TGTGCCTGGAGTGGATCCTCCGGGACTAGCGGGAGAGGGGAGACCCAGTACTTC | CAWSGSSGTSGRGETQYF
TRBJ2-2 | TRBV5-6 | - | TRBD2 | TGTGCCAGCAGCTTGGGACTAGCGGGAAACACCGGGGAGCTGTTTTTT | CASSLGLAGNTGELFF
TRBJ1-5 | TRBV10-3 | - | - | TGTGCCATCAGTGAAGCTCAGGGGTCAGAGGGGGCCCAGCATTTT | CAISEAQGSEGAQHF
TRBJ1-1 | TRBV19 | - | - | TGTGCCAGCCTGGGGGATACTGAAGCTTTCTTT | CASLGDTEAFF
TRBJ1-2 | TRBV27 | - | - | TGTGCCAGCAGCCTCACATCGACAGGATTTTCGGGTGGCTACACCTTC | CASSLTSTGFSGGYTF
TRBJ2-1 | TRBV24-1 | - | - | TGTGCCACCAGTGGTCGGGGCACCTACAATGAGCAGTTCTTC | CATSGRGTYNEQFF
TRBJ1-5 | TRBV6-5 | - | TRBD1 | TGTGCCAGCAGCGGACAGGGCCGAAATCAGCCCCAGCATTTT | CASSGQGRNQPQHF
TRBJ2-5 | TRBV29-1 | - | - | TGCAGCATACCGGGACGCATCCAAGAGACCCAGTACTTC | CSIPGRIQETQYF
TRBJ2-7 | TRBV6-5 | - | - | TGTGCCAGCCAAAAGCTAGCCGAACTGGGCTACGAGCAGTACTTC | CASQKLAELGYEQYF
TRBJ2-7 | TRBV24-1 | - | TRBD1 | TGTGCCACCAGTGAGGGGACAGGGGGGATGTACGAGCAGTACTTC | CATSEGTGGMYEQYF
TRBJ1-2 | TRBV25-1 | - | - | TGTGCCAGCAGCCCAGCTAACTATGGCTACACCTTC | CASSPANYGYTF
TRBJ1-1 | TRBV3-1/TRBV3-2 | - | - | TGTGCCAGCAGCCACCAGAACACTGAAGCTTTCTTT | CASSHQNTEAFF
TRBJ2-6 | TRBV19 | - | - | TGTGCCAGTAGTGCGCAAGTTGGGGCCAACGTCCTGACTTTC | CASSAQVGANVLTF
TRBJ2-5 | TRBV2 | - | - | TGTGCCAGCAGTGAGGCTGAGGGGACCCAGTACTTC | CASSEAEGTQYF
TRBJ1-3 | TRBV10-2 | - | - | TGCGCCAGCAGTGAACCAGGCGGTGGAAACACCATATATTTT | CASSEPGGGNTIYF
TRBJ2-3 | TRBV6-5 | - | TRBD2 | TGTGCCAGCAGTCGACTAGCGGGAGGGTCTACGCAGTATTTT | CASSRLAGGSTQYF
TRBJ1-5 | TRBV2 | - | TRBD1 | TGTGCCAGCAGTGTCGACAGGGGGCCCCAGCATTTT | CASSVDRGPQHF
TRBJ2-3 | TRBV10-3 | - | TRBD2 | TGTGCCATCAGTGAGCGACTAGCGGGGGGGGAGCCCTCTTACACAGATACGCAGTATTTT | CAISERLAGGEPSYTDTQYF